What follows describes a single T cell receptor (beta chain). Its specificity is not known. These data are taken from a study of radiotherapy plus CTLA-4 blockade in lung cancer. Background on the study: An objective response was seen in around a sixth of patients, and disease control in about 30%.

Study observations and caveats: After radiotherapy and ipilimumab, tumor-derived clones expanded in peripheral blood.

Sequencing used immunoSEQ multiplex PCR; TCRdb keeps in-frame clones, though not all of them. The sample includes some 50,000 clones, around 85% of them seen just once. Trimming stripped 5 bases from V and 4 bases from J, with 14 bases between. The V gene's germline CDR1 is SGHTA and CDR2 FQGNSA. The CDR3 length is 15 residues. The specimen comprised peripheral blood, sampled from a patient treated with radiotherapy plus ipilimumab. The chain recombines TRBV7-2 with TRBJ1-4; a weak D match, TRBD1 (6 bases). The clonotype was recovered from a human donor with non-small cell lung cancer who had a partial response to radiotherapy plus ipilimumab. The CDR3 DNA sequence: TGTGCCAGCAGCCCCGGGGGGCTGGATAATGAAAAACTGTTTTTT. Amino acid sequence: CASSPGGLDNEKLFF. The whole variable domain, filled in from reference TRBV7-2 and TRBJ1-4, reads GAGVSQSPSNKVTEKGKDVELRCDPISGHTALYWYRQSLGQGLEFLIYFQGNSAPDKSGLPSDRFSAERTGGSVSTLTIQRTQQEDSAVYLCASSPGGLDNEKLFFGSGTQLSVL.